This paragraph covers one T cell receptor (beta chain) sequence. After removal of 4 bases from V and 4 bases from J, the junction contained 10 bases not matched to a gene. Germline V gene sequence: CDR1 SGHNT, CDR2 YYREEE (reference sequence). CDR3 length equals 16 residues. This sample was included in a study of CD8 T cells in Susac syndrome. It was with random hexamers that roughly 0.5 to 1 ug RNA was reverse transcribed. TCRdb passed the immunoSEQ multiplex PCR reads through MiXCR, listing each CDR3 protein once. This sample has about 250,000 distinct CDR3 sequences, with around 93% found just once.

The chain uses TRBV5-4 and TRBJ2-2; 7 bases agree with TRBD2. The sequence derives from a human donor with multiple sclerosis. Sample: CD4+ T cells from PBMCs. CDR3 bases: TGTGCCAGCAGCGGCCTCGACGGGAGGTCCACCGGGGAGCTGTTTTTT. It specifies CASSGLDGRSTGELFF.